This T cell receptor (beta chain) was captured in a study of cytomegalovirus exposure and HLA in healthy donors. Study results and limitations: The authors later found HLA-associated TCR beta chains more clonally expanded than equally common others. A later analysis linked a missense DCLRE1C variant to TCR beta V- and J-gene trimming.

The CDR3 is 16 amino acids. V shed 1 base and J 5 bases; nucleotides not matched to a gene: 9. Looked up from germline, CDR1 is LGHNA and CDR2 is YNFKEQ. The PCR was carried out with 60 Vbeta primers and 13 Jbeta primers. TCRdb's table, derived via immunoSEQ multiplex PCR, lists solely in-frame clones and lacks some. The sample has under 200,000 clones, approximately 78% seen once; the top ten hold approximately 0.8%. With respect to this clone: Its target is not known.

The chain links TRBV4-2 to TRBJ2-5; 8 nucleotides match TRBD2. The sequence came from a woman younger than 35 in good health and CMV-seronegative. The sample taken for sequencing was PBMCs. The CDR3 DNA reads TGTGCCAGCAGCCAAGTGGGAGCGGGAGTGGGGGAGACCCAGTACTTC. Translating gives CASSQVGAGVGETQYF.